This is a list of T cell receptor beta chains from one sample in a study of cytomegalovirus exposure and HLA in healthy donors. The method was immunoSEQ multiplex PCR; TCRdb's version includes in-frame clones alone and lacks a portion of them. The sample yields about 160,000 clones, about 75% seen once. The sample taken for sequencing was PBMCs. The receptors were sampled from a woman in her fifties or sixties in good health and CMV-seropositive. Each CDR3 is given with its conserved first and last residue. The order of the fields is J gene, D gene, V gene, clone size, CDR3 protein, CDR3 DNA. D genes are given only for firm matches. Some rows mark clone size as missing; the rest say once, few, many or name a class of expanded clone.

>TRBJ2-7|TRBD2|TRBV6-1|NA
CASTSGLAAGEQYF
TGTGCCAGCACCTCGGGACTAGCTGCGGGCGAGCAGTACTTC
>TRBJ1-5|TRBD1|TRBV6-6|few
CAIGTGVFQPQHF
TGTGCCATCGGGACAGGGGTATTTCAGCCCCAGCATTTT
>TRBJ1-6|NA|TRBV7-9|many
CASSLQVGSPLHF
TGTGCCAGCAGCCTTCAGGTTGGTTCACCCCTCCACTTT
>TRBJ1-3|NA|TRBV20-1|NA
CSAQGGNTIYF
TGCAGTGCCCAGGGGGGAAACACCATATATTTT
>TRBJ2-7|TRBD1|TRBV5-1|NA
CASSSQETGDRVYEQYF
TGCGCCAGCAGCTCACAGGAAACAGGGGATCGTGTCTACGAGCAGTACTTC
>TRBJ2-1|NA|TRBV27|NA
CASRQGNRNNEQFF
TGTGCCAGCAGACAGGGAAATCGGAACAATGAGCAGTTCTTC
>TRBJ1-1|NA|TRBV28|once
CASSLTGGLGMNTEAFF
TGTGCCAGCAGTTTGACGGGGGGCTTGGGGATGAACACTGAAGCTTTCTTT
>TRBJ2-7|TRBD2|TRBV11-2|NA
CASSTRGGQDSYEQYF
TGTGCCAGCAGCACTAGGGGAGGGCAGGACTCCTACGAGCAGTACTTC
>TRBJ2-1|NA|TRBV2|NA
CASSPTYNEQFF
TGTGCCAGCAGCCCTACCTACAATGAGCAGTTCTTC
>TRBJ1-2|TRBD1|TRBV5-4|NA
CASSLGRTGEHGYTF
TGTGCCAGCAGCTTGGGAAGGACAGGGGAGCATGGCTACACCTTC
>TRBJ2-7|TRBD1|TRBV7-2|NA
CASSLPGTGSRQYF
TGTGCCAGCAGCTTACCCGGGACAGGGAGTCGGCAGTACTTC
>TRBJ2-3|TRBD2|TRBV11-2|NA
CASSYPGLAGTDTQYF
TGTGCCAGCAGTTACCCCGGACTAGCGGGCACAGATACGCAGTATTTT
>TRBJ2-1|NA|TRBV5-1|NA
CASSQGLASREQFF
TGCGCCAGCAGCCAGGGACTTGCATCCCGTGAGCAGTTCTTC
>TRBJ1-5|NA|TRBV29-1|NA
CSVGEKQGLNQPQHF
TGCAGCGTTGGGGAAAAACAGGGCCTCAATCAGCCCCAGCATTTT
>TRBJ2-5|NA|TRBV5-1|once
CASSLEGRGLETQYF
TGCGCCAGCAGCTTGGAGGGTAGGGGCCTGGAGACCCAGTACTTC
>TRBJ1-5|NA|TRBV2|NA
CASRNQGLNQPQHF
TGTGCCAGCAGGAATCAGGGACTCAATCAGCCCCAGCATTTT
>TRBJ1-2|TRBD1|TRBV5-4|NA
CASSPPGQGIYGYTF
TGTGCCAGCAGCCCCCCCGGACAGGGCATCTATGGCTACACCTTC
>TRBJ2-5|NA|TRBV7-9|once
CSSSSLVRETQYF
TGTTCCAGCAGCTCTCTTGTGCGAGAGACCCAGTACTTC
>TRBJ2-4|TRBD1|TRBV5-1|NA
CASRVGQGANIQYF
TGCGCCAGCAGGGTTGGGCAGGGGGCAAACATTCAGTACTTC
>TRBJ1-2|TRBD1|TRBV27|NA
CASRPQGAMGYTF
TGTGCCAGCAGGCCTCAGGGGGCGATGGGCTACACCTTC
>TRBJ1-5|NA|TRBV11-3|few
CASNLSGAQPQHF
TGTGCCAGCAACCTTAGTGGAGCCCAGCCCCAGCATTTT
>TRBJ2-1|TRBD1|TRBV30|NA
CACLPGTGSYNEQFF
TGTGCCTGCCTCCCCGGGACAGGGTCCTACAATGAGCAGTTCTTC
>TRBJ2-3|NA|TRBV13|few
CASRELVADTQYF
TGTGCCAGCAGGGAGCTGGTCGCAGATACGCAGTATTTT
>TRBJ2-7|NA|TRBV2|NA
CASSPQGGEQYF
TGTGCCAGCAGTCCGCAGGGTGGTGAGCAGTACTTC
>TRBJ2-7|NA|TRBV27|NA
CASSLFRGGSYEQYF
TGTGCCAGCAGTTTATTTAGGGGGGGATCATACGAGCAGTACTTC
>TRBJ1-2|NA|TRBV27|once
CASSPQAGIGGYTF
TGTGCCAGCAGCCCCCAGGCAGGGATCGGCGGCTACACCTTC
>TRBJ2-5|TRBD1|TRBV27|NA
CASSAGDRSGFQTQYF
TGTGCCAGCAGTGCCGGGGACAGGTCGGGATTTCAGACCCAGTACTTC
>TRBJ2-2|TRBD2|TRBV6-1|NA
CASSAEAGANTGELFF
TGTGCCAGCAGTGCTGAGGCGGGGGCGAACACCGGGGAGCTGTTTTTT
>TRBJ2-2|TRBD2|TRBV2|few
CASTGSGAVTGELFF
TGTGCCAGCACGGGTAGCGGGGCGGTCACCGGGGAGCTGTTTTTT
>TRBJ2-4|NA|TRBV2|NA
CASSEAGGTINIQYF
TGTGCCAGCAGTGAAGCTGGCGGCACAATAAACATTCAGTACTTC
>TRBJ2-1|NA|TRBV5-1|NA
CASSLEQGRNEQFF
TGCGCCAGCAGCTTGGAACAGGGTAGGAATGAGCAGTTCTTC
>TRBJ2-1|NA|TRBV2|NA
CASSDGFQQFF
TGTGCCAGCAGTGATGGCTTTCAGCAGTTCTTC
>TRBJ2-1|TRBD2|TRBV5-1|NA
CASRRTSGGNEQFF
TGCGCCAGCAGAAGGACTAGCGGCGGGAATGAGCAGTTCTTC
>TRBJ2-1|NA|TRBV9|NA
CASSVVEGLGEQFF
TGTGCCAGCAGCGTAGTGGAGGGTTTGGGTGAGCAGTTCTTC
>TRBJ2-7|TRBD1|TRBV5-1|NA
CASSLGTGTYEQYF
TGCGCCAGCAGCTTGGGGACAGGCACCTACGAGCAGTACTTC
>TRBJ2-1|NA|TRBV5-6|few
CASSLVVGAGTYNEQFF
TGTGCCAGCAGCTTGGTAGTGGGCGCAGGAACCTACAATGAGCAGTTCTTC
>TRBJ1-1|NA|TRBV15|once
CATATGRKAFF
TGTGCCACCGCGACAGGTCGAAAAGCTTTCTTT
>TRBJ2-7|TRBD2|TRBV5-1|NA
CASSLGGGSYEQYF
TGCGCCAGCAGCTTGGGCGGGGGCTCCTACGAGCAGTACTTC
>TRBJ2-6|TRBD1|TRBV6-5|NA
CASSYSGQAGANVLTF
TGTGCCAGCAGTTACTCCGGACAGGCTGGGGCCAACGTCCTGACTTTC
>TRBJ2-3|NA|TRBV2|NA
CASVTGRKVDTQYF
TGTGCCAGCGTGACTGGAAGAAAGGTAGATACGCAGTATTTT
>TRBJ2-7|NA|TRBV9|NA
CASSGGLRSYEQYF
TGTGCCAGCAGCGGGGGACTCCGCTCCTACGAGCAGTACTTC
>TRBJ2-3|NA|TRBV11-2|NA
CASSLGGALADTQYF
TGTGCCAGCAGCTTAGGTGGGGCGTTGGCAGATACGCAGTATTTT
>TRBJ1-1|NA|TRBV2|NA
CASSVGRGTEAFF
TGTGCCAGCAGTGTCGGCCGGGGAACTGAAGCTTTCTTT
>TRBJ1-1|TRBD1|TRBV6-5|few
CASSDRGGTEAFF
TGTGCCAGCAGTGACAGGGGAGGAACTGAAGCTTTCTTT